What follows are 7 T cell receptor beta chains derived from one specimen sequenced in a study of T cells after yellow fever vaccination. TCRdb analysed the 5' RACE reads with MiXCR anew, one entry per CDR3 protein. This table has approximately 160,000 distinct CDR3 sequences, roughly 9% appearing once. This specimen was CD8+ T cells sorted from PBMCs, taken 45 days after the yellow fever booster vaccination. The receptors here all came from a young man who received the YFV17D yellow fever vaccine.

The CDR3 DNA is TGTGCCAGCAGCTTCGAGGCTCAAGAGACCCAGTACTTC. It yields the protein CASSFEAQETQYF. The chain recombines TRBV13 with TRBJ2-5; D remains unclear. V was clipped by 3 bases and J by 2 bases, with 7 bases between them. This CDR3 has 13 amino acids. In germline, CDR1 is PRHDT, CDR2 FYEKMQ (reference sequence).

The chain couples TRBV14 to TRBJ2-7; tentatively, D is TRBD2 (6 bases). The CDR3 is made up of 14 amino acids. Germline CDR1 reads SGHDN; CDR2 reads FVKESK. Trimming took 4 bases from V and 6 from J, leaving 16 bases between them. In DNA form, the CDR3 reads TGTGCCAGCAGCCCTCTGGGGCGGGAAGTCGAGCAGTACGTC. It is translated as CASSPLGREVEQYV.

The chain links TRBV7-2 to TRBJ2-3; D is possibly TRBD1 or TRBD2 (6 bases each). CDR1 is SGHTA, CDR2 FQGNSA, per germline. The germline V and J ends were trimmed by 7 bases and 6 bases, with 23 bases remaining between them. The CDR3 length is 16 residues. The CDR3 protein is CASTPGAWGAVDTQYF. Written as DNA, the CDR3 is TGTGCCAGCACGCCCGGGGCTTGGGGGGCCGTGGATACGCAGTATTTT.

This clonotype was seen at least ten times. V is TRBV4-2 and J is TRBJ2-1, with 8 nucleotides matching TRBD1. The CDR3 is 15 amino acids. The junction had 4 bases not matched to a gene; V was cut back by 0 bases and J by 6 bases. The germline V gene has CDR1 LGHNA and CDR2 YNFKEQ. CDR3: CASSQDPTGGNEQFF. The CDR3 bases are TGTGCCAGCAGCCAAGATCCAACAGGGGGCAATGAGCAGTTCTTC.

The chain links TRBV23-1 to TRBJ2-7; 7 bases are a match to TRBD1. TRBV23-1 carries the ORF label, with uncertain function. CDR3 length: 10 residues. The DNA of the CDR3 is TGCGCGGAAGGGGGCCACGAGCAGTACTTC. Encoded protein: CAEGGHEQYF.

The chain employs TRBV7-9 and TRBJ2-1; 10 bases are a match to TRBD1. V was clipped by 7 bases and J by 7 bases; unmatched bases: 10. The CDR3 totals 15 residues. CDR1 is SEHNR, CDR2 FQNEAQ, per germline (reference sequence). DNA of the CDR3: TGTGCCAGCATCCCCCGGGACAGGGGAGAAAATGAGCAGTTCTTC. Protein product: CASIPRDRGENEQFF. Filled out from reference TRBV7-9 and TRBJ2-1, the complete variable domain reads DTGVSQNPRHKITKRGQNVTFRCDPISEHNRLYWYRQTLGQGPEFLTYFQNEAQLEKSRLLSDRFSAERPKGSFSTLEIQRTEQGDSAMYLCASIPRDRGENEQFFGPGTRLTVL.

J is TRBJ2-7 and V is TRBV7-3, with no clear D. Looked up from germline, CDR1 is SGHTA and CDR2 is FQGTGA. The CDR3 covers 14 residues. V dropped 2 bases and J dropped 1 base, with 9 bases sitting between them. The DNA of the CDR3 is TGTGCCAGCAGCTTAGACCAGTATTCCTACGAGCAGTACTTC. Protein sequence: CASSLDQYSYEQYF.